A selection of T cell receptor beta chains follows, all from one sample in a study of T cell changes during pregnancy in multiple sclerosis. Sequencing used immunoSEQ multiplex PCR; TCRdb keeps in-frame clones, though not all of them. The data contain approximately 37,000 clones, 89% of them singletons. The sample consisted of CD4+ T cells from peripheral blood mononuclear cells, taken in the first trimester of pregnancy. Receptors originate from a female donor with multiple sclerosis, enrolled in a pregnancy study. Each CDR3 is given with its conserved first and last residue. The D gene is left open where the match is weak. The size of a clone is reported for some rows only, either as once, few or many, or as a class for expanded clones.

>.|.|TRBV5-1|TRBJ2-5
TGCGCCAGCAGCTTGGGGCAGAAAGAGACCCAGTACTTC
CASSLGQKETQYF
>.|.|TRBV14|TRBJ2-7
TGTGCCAGCAGCCCCCTGTCTCTCGAGCAGTACTTC
CASSPLSLEQYF
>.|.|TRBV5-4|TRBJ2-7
TGTGCCAGCAGCCCCGTGATGGGAGTCCCCCACGAGCAGTACTTC
CASSPVMGVPHEQYF
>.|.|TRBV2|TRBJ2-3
TGTGCCAGCAGTGATCGCCGGGGTAGGGATACGCAGTATTTT
CASSDRRGRDTQYF
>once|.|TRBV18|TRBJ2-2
TGTGCCAGCTCACCAGCGGGCGCGGGCGGGGAGCTGTTTTTT
CASSPAGAGGELFF
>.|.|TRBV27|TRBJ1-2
TGTGCCAGCAGGAGCGGGGGTTTTAACTATGGCTACACCTTC
CASRSGGFNYGYTF
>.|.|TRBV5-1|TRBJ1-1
TGCGCCAGCAGCTTGGGGGCAGGGCTTGTCCTCCCCATGAACACTGAAGCTTTCTTT
CASSLGAGLVLPMNTEAFF
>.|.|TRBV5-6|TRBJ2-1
TGTGCCAGCAGCTTGTTCGCGGGAAGGGCGTACAATGAGCAGTTCTTC
CASSLFAGRAYNEQFF
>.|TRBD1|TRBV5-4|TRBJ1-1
TGTGCCAGCAGCCTAAAGACAGGGGCAGGGACTGAAGCTTTCTTT
CASSLKTGAGTEAFF
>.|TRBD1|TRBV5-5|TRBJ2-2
TGTGCCAGCAGCTTGTTTAACAGGGGGTCCGGGGAGCTGTTTTTT
CASSLFNRGSGELFF
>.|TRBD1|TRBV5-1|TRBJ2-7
TGCGCCAGCAGCACCGGGGGGACAGGGAACTACGAGCAGTACTTC
CASSTGGTGNYEQYF
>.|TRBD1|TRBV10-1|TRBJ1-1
TGCGCCAGCAGTGAGTACAGGGGGGCCACTGAAGCTTTCTTT
CASSEYRGATEAFF
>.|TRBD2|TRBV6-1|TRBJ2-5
TGTGCCAGCAGTGAAACACCTAGCGGGGGAAAAGAGACCCAGTACTTC
CASSETPSGGKETQYF
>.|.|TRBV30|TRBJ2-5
TGTGCCTGGAGTGTCCTGGGGGCGAGGGAGACCCAGTACTTC
CAWSVLGARETQYF
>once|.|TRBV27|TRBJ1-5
TGTGCCAGCAGTTTAACCTTCAGGGAGCCCCAGCATTTT
CASSLTFREPQHF
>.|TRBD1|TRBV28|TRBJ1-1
TGTGCCAGCAGTCCGAATCGAGGGGGCTGGGGCACTGAAGCTTTCTTT
CASSPNRGGWGTEAFF
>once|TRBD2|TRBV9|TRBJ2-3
TGTGCCAGCAGCGTTAGCGGGGCCCCCCCAGATACGCAGTATTTT
CASSVSGAPPDTQYF
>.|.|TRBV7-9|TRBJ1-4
TGTGCCAGCAGCTTATCGAGGGAATCGGAAAAACTGTTTTTT
CASSLSRESEKLFF
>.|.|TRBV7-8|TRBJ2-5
TGTGCCAGCAGCCCAGAGGCTACCTTAGCCCTGCAGACCCAGTACTTC
CASSPEATLALQTQYF
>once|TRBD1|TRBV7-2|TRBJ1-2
TGTGCCAGCAGCTCCCGACAGGGCTCGGGTGGCTACACCTTC
CASSSRQGSGGYTF
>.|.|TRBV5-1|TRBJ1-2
TGCGCCAGCAGCCCTGGTCAGGGGTTTAACTATGGCTACACCTTC
CASSPGQGFNYGYTF
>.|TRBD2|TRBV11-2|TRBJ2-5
TGTGCCAGCAGCTTACTACTAGCGGGAGTGGGAGAGACCCAGTACTTC
CASSLLLAGVGETQYF
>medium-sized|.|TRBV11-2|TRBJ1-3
TGTGCCAGCAGCCCGGCTGGAAACACCATATATTTT
CASSPAGNTIYF
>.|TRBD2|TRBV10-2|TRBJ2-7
TGCGCCAGCAGTGCCGGGGGGAAGCTCCCCTACGAGCAGTACTTC
CASSAGGKLPYEQYF
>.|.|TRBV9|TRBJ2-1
TGTGCCAGCAGCGTAGTAGGGACAACAAGGGGCAATGAGCAGTTCTTC
CASSVVGTTRGNEQFF
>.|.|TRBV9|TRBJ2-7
TGTGCCAGCAGCGCAGAGGAGGAGCGGCAACCCTCCTACGAGCAGTACTTC
CASSAEEERQPSYEQYF
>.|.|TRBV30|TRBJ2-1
TGTGCCTGGAGTGGGGACTCAGTCCACAATGAGCAGTTCTTC
CAWSGDSVHNEQFF